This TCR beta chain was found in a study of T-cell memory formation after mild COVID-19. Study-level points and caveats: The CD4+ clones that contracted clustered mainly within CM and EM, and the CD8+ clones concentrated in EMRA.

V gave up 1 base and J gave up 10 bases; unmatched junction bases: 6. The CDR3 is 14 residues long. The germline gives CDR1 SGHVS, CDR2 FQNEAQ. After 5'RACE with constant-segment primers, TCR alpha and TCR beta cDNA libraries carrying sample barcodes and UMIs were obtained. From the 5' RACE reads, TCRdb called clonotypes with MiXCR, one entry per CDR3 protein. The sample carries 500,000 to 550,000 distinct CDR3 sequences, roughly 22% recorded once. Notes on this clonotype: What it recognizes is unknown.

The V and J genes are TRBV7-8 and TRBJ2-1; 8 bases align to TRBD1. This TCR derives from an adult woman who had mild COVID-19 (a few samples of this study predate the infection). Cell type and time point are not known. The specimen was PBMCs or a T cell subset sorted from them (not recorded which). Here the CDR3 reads CASSLEDRVWEQFF. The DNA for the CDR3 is TGTGCCAGCAGCTTAGAGGACAGGGTCTGGGAGCAGTTCTTC.